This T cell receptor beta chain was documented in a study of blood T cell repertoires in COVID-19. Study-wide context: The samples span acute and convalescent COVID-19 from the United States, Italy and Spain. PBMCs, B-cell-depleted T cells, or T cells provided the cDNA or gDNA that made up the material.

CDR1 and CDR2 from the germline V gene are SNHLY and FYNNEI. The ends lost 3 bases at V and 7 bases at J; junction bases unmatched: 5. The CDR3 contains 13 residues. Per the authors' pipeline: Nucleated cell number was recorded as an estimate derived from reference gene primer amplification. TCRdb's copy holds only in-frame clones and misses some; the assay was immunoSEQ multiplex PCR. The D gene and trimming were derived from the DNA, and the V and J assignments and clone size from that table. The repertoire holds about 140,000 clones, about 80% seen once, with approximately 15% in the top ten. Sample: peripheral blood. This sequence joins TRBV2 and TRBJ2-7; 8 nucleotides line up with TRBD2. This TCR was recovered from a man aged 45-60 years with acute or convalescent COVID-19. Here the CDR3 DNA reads TGTGCCAGCAGTGAGGCCGGGGGGGGAGAGCAGTACGTC. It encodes CASSEAGGGEQYV.